This note documents a single T cell receptor (beta chain) sequence. This clone is a singleton in its sample. This clone's antigen is unknown. No base-level quality is on record; no much larger clone is a single base apart. This entry belongs to a study of cytomegalovirus exposure and HLA in healthy donors (dated by TCRdb to the late 2010s). Broadly, across the study: An earlier analysis of several hundred of the donors reported 250 to 350 Gb of sequence data and about 100 million unique TCR beta sequences from 150 million to 200 million T cells. The study aimed to test whether cataloging public T cell receptors could reveal signatures of past pathogen exposure. In a later analysis, previously published TCR beta repertoires from 666 donors were re-analyzed and high-resolution HLA genotyping was added so that TCR occurrence patterns could be studied. An earlier analysis of 587 of the donors used high-throughput TCR beta sequencing to judge whether each TCR beta V gene segment behaved as functional or pseudogenic. Donor age, sex, ethnicity and CMV serostatus were collected together with the repertoire data. To predict cytomegalovirus infection status, the study combined high-throughput TCR immunosequencing, statistical association of individual TCRs with disease status, and machine learning. Across approximately 400 genotyped donors of the cohort, an average of 235,054 unique TCR beta nucleotide sequences per donor were sequenced, and approximately 17% of those sequences were non-productive. HLA typing covered class I and class II loci at four-digit resolution. All discovery cohort repertoires had been generated on a single sequencing platform. A few DR-DQ haplotypes were handled as single units for association and clustering because linkage in the cohort was strong. The T cell repertoires of roughly 660 subjects were profiled by immunosequencing and related to cytomegalovirus serostatus. A separate validation cohort of roughly 130 different subjects was used in addition to the roughly 700-subject first cohort. Typing coverage varied by locus: roughly 629-640 donors for A, B, C, DRB1 and DQB1; approximately 500 for DQA1; around 610 for DPA1; under 490 for DPB1. Genome-wide SNP genotypes for about 60% of the 666 donors were used in a later genetic analysis, which treated that subset as a discovery cohort. An early release that covered 500 to 800 HLA-typed donors contained around 330 gigabases of sequencing data and roughly 84 million unique TCR sequences. Of the roughly 420 genotyped donors, 75% to 85% were placed in the genetic ancestry cluster associated with self-reported Caucasian donors. Rather than using new phenotypic data, the later analysis identified candidate immune exposures from TCR beta sequences and from how often those sequences occurred across donors.

Libraries were constructed by the immunoSEQ multiplex PCR assay. For the multiplex PCR, a mixture combining 60 forward primers for TCR Vbeta segments and 13 reverse primers for TCR Jbeta segments was used. A multiplex PCR assay on genomic DNA amplified the CDR3 region of rearranged TCR beta genes. On the Illumina HiSeq System, the amplified TCR beta libraries were sequenced as 87-base-pair reads. The study's processing was this. A later analysis counted about 80 million unique TCR beta chains across the 650 to 700 repertoires, and 9.5 million to 11 million of these chains were shared by at least two donors. Raw reads were error-corrected and collapsed into unique sequences with a nearest-neighbor algorithm that merged closely related sequences to remove PCR and sequencing errors. To assign V, D and J gene segments, CDR3 sequences were aligned to IMGT reference sequences. For a sequence to be retained, at least a six-nucleotide match to both a V gene segment and a J gene segment was required. A rearrangement was called productive if the CDR3 had no stop codons and remained in frame with V and J, and every other rearrangement was called non-productive. Following IMGT convention, CDR3 was defined as the stretch from the second conserved V-encoded cysteine to the conserved J-encoded phenylalanine. In an earlier analysis of 500 to 650 of the donors, sequences lacking an unambiguous match to a single V gene segment were excluded. An earlier analysis of 587 of the donors called V segments functional above 56.7% productive rearrangements and segregating when the between-donor standard deviation exceeded 5%. To diagnose cytomegalovirus status from the catalog of TCR beta chain sequences, a statistical classification framework was built. V and J gene assignment, in a later analysis, came from comparing TCR nucleotide sequences with IMGT/GENE-DB human TR gene sequences. A later analysis assigned CDR3 sequences and most-parsimonious VDJ recombination scenarios with the TCRdist pipeline. In a later analysis, each TCR beta chain was defined by its CDR3 amino acid sequence together with its V-gene family, and reads without a unique V-gene family were excluded. In a later analysis, some 600 highly shared, low-generation-probability nucleotide sequences were removed to address suspected cross-contamination and a sequencing artifact. A later analysis calculated a clonal expansion index for each public chain from normalized within-repertoire ranks of inferred template counts. In a later analysis, generation probabilities were computed with a VDJ recombination model fitted to out-of-frame rearrangements, and the resulting probabilities were checked against IGoR. In a later analysis, TCR-TCR, TCR-HLA and TCR-CMV co-occurrence was scored with hypergeometric tests, and a repertoire-size bias correction was applied to TCR pairs. False discovery rates were estimated in a later analysis by permuting HLA or CMV assignments 20 times. In a later analysis, co-occurring TCRs were grouped using DBSCAN, and TCRdist sequence similarity was added for clustering within HLA-allele-positive subsets. Co-occurrence clustering excluded repertoires with fewer than 30,000 or more than 120,000 public chains, plus five with anomalous nucleotide sharing. The table was pulled from immuneACCESS by TCRdb, which kept in-frame rearrangements only. Such tables lose some clones; where checked, under half of the loss comes from unresolved V genes, and the rest has no known cause. V, J and clone size are those of that table, while D and trimming were read from the DNA. Counted in this sample were under 300,000 clones; 80% to 90% of them appeared once. Roughly 2% of the sample comes from the top ten.

Study-wide conclusions, independent of this receptor: The study listed approximately 150 TCR beta chains as associated with cytomegalovirus. Because HLA typing was unavailable for some donors at each locus, only the typed subset was used in association tests. This cohort had only TCR beta chains sequenced, and the lack of alpha or paired-chain data limited which features could be detected. Compared with equally common non-associated chains, HLA-associated TCR beta chains in a later analysis were more clonally expanded and had lower generation probabilities. Presence/absence analyses assumed roughly uniform sequencing depth across donors, an assumption that may not hold. In a later analysis, the rate of TCR association differed among HLA loci, with DRB1 alleles having the most associated TCRs and HLA-C alleles having the fewest. Fewer than 20 rarely observed V segments, including chromosome 9 orphons, were excluded from the earlier analysis of a few hundred of the donors because counts were too low. According to the authors, the approach could potentially be generalized to other disease states and immunological phenotypes. The 87-base-pair reads could not distinguish some IMGT-functional V segments, including TRBV6-2 and TRBV6-3, so those segments were excluded. A later analysis found that most CMV-associated TCR beta chains appeared HLA-restricted, with HLA associations seemingly driven largely by CMV exposure. In a later genetic analysis, fewer N-insertions in productive TCRs were reported among donors in an Asian-associated ancestry cluster than the 666-donor mean. Across donors, most TCR sequences were observed very rarely, whereas some public TCRs were present in many individuals. An association between a missense DCLRE1C variant and V-gene and J-gene trimming of TCR beta chains was found in a later genetic analysis and replicated in an independent cohort. Linkage disequilibrium might explain the correlated functional status among segregating V segments, but an unknown experimental factor could not be ruled out. A few of the identified cytomegalovirus-associated TCR beta chains were confirmed in vitro to be specific for cytomegalovirus antigens. When HLA alleles, especially DR and DQ, strongly co-occurred, attributing TCR associations to individual alleles was difficult. A later analysis reported that several top co-occurrence clusters appeared linked to parvovirus B19, influenza, CMV and Epstein-Barr virus. A further reported finding was that TCR beta sequences accurately predicted the HLA-A and HLA-B alleles for most subjects in the first cohort. At a false discovery rate of 0.05, a later analysis linked 16,000 or so TCR beta sequences to specific HLA alleles. A cluster of highly shared sequence variants was judged likely to represent a technical artifact of the sequencing pipeline. Cytomegalovirus status was reported to be diagnosed by the classifier with high specificity and sensitivity in both the original and validation cohorts. Immune exposure information for the cohort was limited to CMV serostatus. In an earlier analysis of 587 of the donors, most TCR beta V segments appeared in productive rearrangements about 87% or about 30% of the time, broadly matching IMGT annotations.

CDR1 and CDR2 are read off the germline V gene as SGHVS and FNYEAQ. Trimming removed 5 bases from V and 2 bases from J; the gene matches leave 17 bases unexplained. Including the terminal cysteine and phenylalanine, the CDR3 comprises 20 residues. The DNA shown is the 60-base CDR3, in frame from base 1. The cohort was made up of roughly 670 healthy bone marrow donors. At the time of sampling, all cohort members were nominally healthy, though unrecorded immune exposures were likely present. The donor tested CMV seropositive and was one of the 289 seropositive cohort members. Every donor gave a peripheral blood sample, and the peripheral blood mononuclear cells from that sample were used for TCR beta sequencing. Genomic DNA was extracted from the blood cell samples with the Qiagen DNeasy Blood Extraction Kit.

Recombination joined TRBV7-6 with TRBJ2-6; 8 bases in between match TRBD1. Sequencing was carried out using PBMCs. The TCR comes from a woman aged 40 to 55 in good health and CMV-seropositive. The CDR3 corresponds to CASSQRPTGQGLAGANVLTF. The nucleotides are TGTGCCAGCAGCCAACGTCCCACCGGACAGGGTCTAGCTGGGGCCAACGTCCTGACTTTC.